This T cell receptor beta chain was sequenced for a study of blood T cell repertoires in COVID-19. Study in general: From the United States, Italy and Spain came samples of acute and convalescent COVID-19. T cells, B-cell-depleted T cells, or PBMCs supplied cDNA or gDNA.

In the original analysis: Amplification of reference gene primers was used by the study to estimate nucleated cell counts. Repertoires were generated with immunoSEQ multiplex PCR, while TCRdb's copy carries only in-frame clones and drops some. That table is the source of V, J and clone size, and D and trimming were worked out from the DNA. The sample comprises under 250,000 clones, roughly 80% of which are singletons, and roughly 7.9% rests with the top ten. The V gene's germline CDR1 is SGHNT and CDR2 YYREEE (reference sequence). V gave up 5 bases and J gave up 6 bases; unmatched junction bases: 8. CDR3 length equals 15 residues.

Sequencing input: peripheral blood. This TCR derives from a woman aged 80 or older with acute or convalescent COVID-19. The chain employs TRBV5-4 and TRBJ1-6, with 7 nucleotides matching TRBD1. The CDR3 nucleotides read TGTGCCAGCAGTAAACCGGGACAGACTAATTCACCCCTCCACTTT. Translated, it gives CASSKPGQTNSPLHF.